This T cell receptor beta chain appears in the sequencing data of a study of blood T cell repertoires in COVID-19. V was clipped by 5 bases and J by 4 bases, with 17 bases between them. This CDR3 comprises 15 residues. The germline V gene has CDR1 SEHNR and CDR2 FQNEAQ (reference sequence). Sequencing was performed with immunoSEQ multiplex PCR; in TCRdb, only in-frame clones are kept and a portion is missing. The table lists approximately 290,000 clones, roughly 87% of them singletons. The clonotype was recovered from a man aged 18 to 29 with active or convalescent COVID-19. Sequenced input: peripheral blood. This rearrangement joins TRBV7-9 to TRBJ2-5, with D possibly TRBD1 on 6 matching bases. The CDR3 reads CASSLTQGWVETQYF. The CDR3, as DNA: TGTGCCAGCAGCCTCACACAGGGTTGGGTAGAGACCCAGTACTTC.